This T cell receptor beta chain derives from a study of T cells in Graves' hyperthyroidism and ophthalmopathy. Points from the study as a whole: Clonotypes that were expanded in thyroid above 0.001 mostly appeared in blood too.

This clonotype was observed at least ten times. The antigen is unknown. The CDR3 runs to 15 residues. Trimming left V 2 bases short and J 3 bases short, with 14 bases between. From germline, CDR1 is MNHNY and CDR2 SVGAGI (reference sequence). Regions amplified from RNA transcripts were the TCR beta CDR3 regions. HTBI primers were employed in a first-round RT-PCR of the TCR CDR3. TCRdb called the multiplex PCR reads again in MiXCR, with one record for every CDR3 protein. The sample records some 370,000 distinct CDR3 sequences, about 17% being singletons. The chain joins TRBV6-6 to TRBJ2-7, with D perhaps matching TRBD2 (6 bases). The receptor's source is a woman in her twenties or thirties with Graves' hyperthyroidism that later progressed to Graves' ophthalmopathy. The source material was blood. CDR3 sequence (DNA): TGTGCCAGCAGTTACAACAGCGTGACTAGCTACGAGCAGTACTTC. It is translated as CASSYNSVTSYEQYF.